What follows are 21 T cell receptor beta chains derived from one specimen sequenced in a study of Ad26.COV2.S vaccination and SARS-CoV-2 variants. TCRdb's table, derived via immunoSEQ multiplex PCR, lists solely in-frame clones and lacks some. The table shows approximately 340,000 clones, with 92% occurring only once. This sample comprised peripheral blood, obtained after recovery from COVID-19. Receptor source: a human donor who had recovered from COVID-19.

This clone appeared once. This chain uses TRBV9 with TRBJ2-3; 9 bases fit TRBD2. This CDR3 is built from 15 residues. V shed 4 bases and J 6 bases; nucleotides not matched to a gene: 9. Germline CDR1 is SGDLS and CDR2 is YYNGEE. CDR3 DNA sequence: TGTGCCAGCAGCTCTGCGGGGGGGAATTTTGATACGCAGTATTTT. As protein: CASSSAGGNFDTQYF.

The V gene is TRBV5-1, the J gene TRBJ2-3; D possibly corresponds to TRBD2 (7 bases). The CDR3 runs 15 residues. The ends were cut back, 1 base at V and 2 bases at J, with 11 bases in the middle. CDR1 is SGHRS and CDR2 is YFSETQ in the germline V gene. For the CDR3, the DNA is TGCGCCAGCAGCTTGACGGGGGGCTCCACAGATACGCAGTATTTT. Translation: CASSLTGGSTDTQYF. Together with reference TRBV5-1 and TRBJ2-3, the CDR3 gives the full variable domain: KAGVTQTPRYLIKTRGQQVTLSCSPISGHRSVSWYQQTPGQGLQFLFEYFSETQRNKGNFPGRFSGRQFSNSRSEMNVSTLELGDSALYLCASSLTGGSTDTQYFGPGTRLTVL.

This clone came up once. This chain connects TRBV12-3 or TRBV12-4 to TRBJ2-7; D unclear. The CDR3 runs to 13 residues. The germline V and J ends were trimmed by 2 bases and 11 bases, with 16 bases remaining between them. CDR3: CASSLSDGEPEYF. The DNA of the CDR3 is TGTGCCAGCAGTTTATCCGACGGCGAACCGGAGTACTTC.

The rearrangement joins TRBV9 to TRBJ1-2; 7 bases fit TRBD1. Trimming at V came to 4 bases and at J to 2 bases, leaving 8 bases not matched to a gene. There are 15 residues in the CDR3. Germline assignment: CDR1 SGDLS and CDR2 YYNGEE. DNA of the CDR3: TGTGCCAGCAGCCCCCGGACAGGCGCAAACTATGGCTACACCTTC. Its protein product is CASSPRTGANYGYTF.

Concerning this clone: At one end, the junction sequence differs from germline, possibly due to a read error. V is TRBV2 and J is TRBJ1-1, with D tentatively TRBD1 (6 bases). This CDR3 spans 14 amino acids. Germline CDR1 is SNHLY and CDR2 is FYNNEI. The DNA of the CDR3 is TGTGCCAGCAGGGAAGGGGGTGAGTACACTGAAGCTTTCTTT. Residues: CASREGGEYTEAFF.

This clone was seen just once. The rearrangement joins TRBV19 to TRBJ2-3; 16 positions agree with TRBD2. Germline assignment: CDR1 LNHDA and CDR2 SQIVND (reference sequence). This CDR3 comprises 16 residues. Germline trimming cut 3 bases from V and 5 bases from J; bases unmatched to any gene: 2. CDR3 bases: TGTGCCAGTAGTATGGGACTAGCGGGGGGGGAAGATACGCAGTATTTT. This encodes CASSMGLAGGEDTQYF.

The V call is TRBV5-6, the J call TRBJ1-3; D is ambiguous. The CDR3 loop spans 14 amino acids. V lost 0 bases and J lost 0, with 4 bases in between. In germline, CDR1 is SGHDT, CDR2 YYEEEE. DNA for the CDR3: TGTGCCAGCAGCTTGGGGCGCTCTGGAAACACCATATATTTT. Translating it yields CASSLGRSGNTIYF. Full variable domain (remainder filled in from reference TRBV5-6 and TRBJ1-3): DAGVTQSPTHLIKTRGQQVTLRCSPKSGHDTVSWYQQALGQGPQFIFQYYEEEERQRGNFPDRFSGHQFPNYSSELNVNALLLGDSALYLCASSLGRSGNTIYFGEGSWLTVV.

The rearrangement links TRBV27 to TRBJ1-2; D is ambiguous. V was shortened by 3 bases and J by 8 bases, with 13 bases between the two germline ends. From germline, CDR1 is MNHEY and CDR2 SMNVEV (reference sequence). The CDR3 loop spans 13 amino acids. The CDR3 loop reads CASSFSTLGGYTF. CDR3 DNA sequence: TGTGCCAGCAGTTTCTCCACACTGGGAGGCTACACCTTC.

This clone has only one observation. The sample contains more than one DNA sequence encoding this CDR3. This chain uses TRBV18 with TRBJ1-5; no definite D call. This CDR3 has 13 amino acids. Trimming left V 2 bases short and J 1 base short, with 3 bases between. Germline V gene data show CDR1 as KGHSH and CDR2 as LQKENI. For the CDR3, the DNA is TGTGCCAGCTCACCAGAAAGCAATCAGCCCCAGCATTTT. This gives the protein CASSPESNQPQHF.

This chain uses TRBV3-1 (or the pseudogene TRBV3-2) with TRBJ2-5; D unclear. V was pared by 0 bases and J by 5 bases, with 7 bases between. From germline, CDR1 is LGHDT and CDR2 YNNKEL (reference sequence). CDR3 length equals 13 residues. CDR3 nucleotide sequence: TGTGCCAGCAGCCAAGATCCGGTTGAGACCCAGTACTTC. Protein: CASSQDPVETQYF.

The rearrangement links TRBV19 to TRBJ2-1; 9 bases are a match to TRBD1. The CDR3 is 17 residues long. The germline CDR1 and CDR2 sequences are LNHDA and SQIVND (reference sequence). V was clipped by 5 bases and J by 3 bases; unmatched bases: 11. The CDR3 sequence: CASSPHPGQGNYNEQFF. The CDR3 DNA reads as TGTGCCAGTAGTCCTCACCCGGGACAGGGAAACTACAATGAGCAGTTCTTC.

CDR3 protein: CASSVGGEYPQHF. The CDR3 nucleotides are TGTGCCAGCAGCGTAGGGGGAGAATATCCCCAGCATTTT. The V gene is TRBV9, the J gene TRBJ1-5; no clear D gene. With 0 bases removed from V and 10 bases from J, the gap between germline ends came to 11 bases. CDR1 is SGDLS and CDR2 is YYNGEE in the germline V gene. The CDR3 is made up of 13 amino acids. The variable domain in full, completed from reference TRBV9 and TRBJ1-5, reads DSGVTQTPKHLITATGQRVTLRCSPRSGDLSVYWYQQSLDQGLQFLIQYYNGEERAKGNILERFSAQQFPDLHSELNLSSLELGDSALYFCASSVGGEYPQHFGDGTRLSIL.

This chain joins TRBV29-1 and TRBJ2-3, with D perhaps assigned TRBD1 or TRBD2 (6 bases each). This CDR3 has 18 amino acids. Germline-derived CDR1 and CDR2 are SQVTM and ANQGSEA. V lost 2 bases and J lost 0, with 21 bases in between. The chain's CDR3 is CSVEFGGHFSLSTDTQYF. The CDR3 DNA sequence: TGCAGCGTTGAATTCGGGGGCCACTTTTCTCTTAGCACAGATACGCAGTATTTT.

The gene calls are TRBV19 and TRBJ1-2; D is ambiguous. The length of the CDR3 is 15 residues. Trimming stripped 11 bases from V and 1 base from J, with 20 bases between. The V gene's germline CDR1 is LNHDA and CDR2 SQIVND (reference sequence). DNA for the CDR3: TGTGCCCCACTCGGTGGGCTCGCTCATAACTATGGCTACACCTTC. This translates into CAPLGGLAHNYGYTF.

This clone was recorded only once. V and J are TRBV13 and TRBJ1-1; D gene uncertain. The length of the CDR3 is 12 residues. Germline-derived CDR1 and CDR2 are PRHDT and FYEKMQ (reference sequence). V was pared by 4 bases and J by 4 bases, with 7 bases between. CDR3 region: CASSSWGTEAFF. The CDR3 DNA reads TGTGCCAGCAGCTCCTGGGGCACTGAAGCTTTCTTT.

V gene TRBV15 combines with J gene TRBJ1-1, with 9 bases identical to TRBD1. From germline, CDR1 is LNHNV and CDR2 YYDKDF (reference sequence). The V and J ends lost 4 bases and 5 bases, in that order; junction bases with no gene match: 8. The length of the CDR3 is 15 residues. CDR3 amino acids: CATSKRTGVRTEAFF. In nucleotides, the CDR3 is TGTGCCACCAGCAAGCGGACAGGGGTACGTACTGAAGCTTTCTTT.

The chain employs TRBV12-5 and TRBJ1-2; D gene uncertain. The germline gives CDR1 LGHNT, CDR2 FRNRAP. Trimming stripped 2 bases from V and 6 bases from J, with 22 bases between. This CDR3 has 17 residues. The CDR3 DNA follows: TGTGCTAGTGGTTTGTTCCGGGCAGGAACTAAATCAAATGGCTACACCTTC. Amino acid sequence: CASGLFRAGTKSNGYTF. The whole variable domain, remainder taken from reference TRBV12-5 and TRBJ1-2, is DARVTQTPRHKVTEMGQEVTMRCQPILGHNTVFWYRQTMMQGLELLAYFRNRAPLDDSGMPKDRFSAEMPDATLATLKIQPSEPRDSAVYFCASGLFRAGTKSNGYTFGSGTRLTVV.

The CDR3 DNA is TGTGCCAGCAGCTTGATCGGGGGGGGCTACAATGAGCAGTTCTTC. Amino acid sequence: CASSLIGGGYNEQFF. The chain has TRBV11-3 and TRBJ2-1, with TRBD2 identical over 8 bases. Per germline, CDR1 SGHNT and CDR2 YENEEA. CDR3 length equals 15 residues. Trimming cost V 3 bases and J 3 bases; bases outside gene matches: 4.

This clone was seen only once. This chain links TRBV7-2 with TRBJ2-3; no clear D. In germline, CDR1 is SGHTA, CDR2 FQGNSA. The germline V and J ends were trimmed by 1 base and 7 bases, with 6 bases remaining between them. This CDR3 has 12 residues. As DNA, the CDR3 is TGTGCCAGCAGCTTAGATGGAAATACGCAGTATTTT. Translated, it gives CASSLDGNTQYF. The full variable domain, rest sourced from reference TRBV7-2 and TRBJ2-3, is GAGVSQSPSNKVTEKGKDVELRCDPISGHTALYWYRQSLGQGLEFLIYFQGNSAPDKSGLPSDRFSAERTGGSVSTLTIQRTQQEDSAVYLCASSLDGNTQYFGPGTRLTVL.

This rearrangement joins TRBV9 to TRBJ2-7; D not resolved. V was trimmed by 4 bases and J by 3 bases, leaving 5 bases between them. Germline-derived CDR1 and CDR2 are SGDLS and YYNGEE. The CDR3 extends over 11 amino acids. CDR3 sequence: CASSLVYEQYF. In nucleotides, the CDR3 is TGTGCCAGCAGCCTGGTCTACGAGCAGTACTTC.

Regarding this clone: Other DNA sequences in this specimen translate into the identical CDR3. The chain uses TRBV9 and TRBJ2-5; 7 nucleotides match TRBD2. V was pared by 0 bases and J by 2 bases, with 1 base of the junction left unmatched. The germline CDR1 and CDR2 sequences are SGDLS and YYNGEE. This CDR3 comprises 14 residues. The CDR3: CASSVAGGQETQYF. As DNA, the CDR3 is TGTGCCAGCAGCGTAGCGGGGGGTCAAGAGACCCAGTACTTC. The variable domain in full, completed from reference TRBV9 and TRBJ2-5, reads DSGVTQTPKHLITATGQRVTLRCSPRSGDLSVYWYQQSLDQGLQFLIQYYNGEERAKGNILERFSAQQFPDLHSELNLSSLELGDSALYFCASSVAGGQETQYFGPGTRLLVL.